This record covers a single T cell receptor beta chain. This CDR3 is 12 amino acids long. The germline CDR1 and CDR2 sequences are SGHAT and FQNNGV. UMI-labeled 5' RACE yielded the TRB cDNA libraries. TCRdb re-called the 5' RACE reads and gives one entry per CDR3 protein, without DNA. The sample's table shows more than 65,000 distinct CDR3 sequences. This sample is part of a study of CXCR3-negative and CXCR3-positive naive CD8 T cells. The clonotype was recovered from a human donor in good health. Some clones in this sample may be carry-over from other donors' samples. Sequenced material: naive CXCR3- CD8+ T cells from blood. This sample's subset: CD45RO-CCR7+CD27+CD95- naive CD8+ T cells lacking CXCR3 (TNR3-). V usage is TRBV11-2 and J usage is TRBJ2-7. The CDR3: CASSQSADEQYF.